This T cell receptor (beta chain) emerged from a study of cytomegalovirus exposure and HLA in healthy donors. Study at large: In an earlier analysis, 95 million to 140 million unique TCR beta sequences were found from about 180 million T cells.

PCR employed 60 Vbeta and 13 Jbeta primers. Produced via immunoSEQ multiplex PCR; TCRdb's table is partial and in-frame only. The sample lists about 150,000 clones, about four fifths occurring once. The ends were cut back, 3 bases at V and 8 bases at J, with 7 bases in the middle. Germline values: CDR1 LNHDA, CDR2 SQIVND (reference sequence). This CDR3 region has 12 residues. The chain joins TRBV19 to TRBJ2-2; no clear D. This TCR derives from a male donor in good health and CMV-seronegative. The sample was PBMCs. This chain's CDR3 is CASSIEVGELFF. CDR3 DNA sequence: TGTGCCAGTAGTATCGAGGTGGGGGAGCTGTTTTTT.